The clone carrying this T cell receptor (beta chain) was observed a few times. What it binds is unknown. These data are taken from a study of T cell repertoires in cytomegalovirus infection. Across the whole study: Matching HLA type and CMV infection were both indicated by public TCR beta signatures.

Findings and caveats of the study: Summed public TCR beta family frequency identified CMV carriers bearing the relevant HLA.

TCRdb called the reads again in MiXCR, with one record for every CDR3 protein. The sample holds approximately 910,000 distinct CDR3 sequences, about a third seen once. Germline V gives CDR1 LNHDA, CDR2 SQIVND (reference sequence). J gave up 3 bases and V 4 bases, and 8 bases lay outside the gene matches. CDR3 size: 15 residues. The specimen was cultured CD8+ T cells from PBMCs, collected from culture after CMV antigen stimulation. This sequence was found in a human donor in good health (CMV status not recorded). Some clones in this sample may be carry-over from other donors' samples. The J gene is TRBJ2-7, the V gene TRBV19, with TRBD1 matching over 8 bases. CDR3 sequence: CASSTPGQDIYEQYF. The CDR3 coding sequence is TGTGCCAGTAGTACCCCGGGACAGGATATCTACGAGCAGTACTTC.